These 12 T cell receptor beta chains share one sample of origin, sequenced in a study of cytotoxic CD8 clonotypes in ibrutinib-treated CLL. Profiling relied on immunoSEQ multiplex PCR, and the TCRdb table lists in-frame clones only, not all of them. The sample yields just over 65,000 clones, roughly 72% seen once. Sequences were derived from PBMCs, sampled after 12 months of ibrutinib treatment. These receptors were taken from a human donor with chronic lymphocytic leukemia.

This chain connects TRBV6-5 to TRBJ1-1; a possible D gene is TRBD1 (6 bases). This CDR3 comprises 14 residues. The V and J ends lost 6 bases and 6 bases respectively, with 17 bases between them. The germline V gene has CDR1 MNHEY and CDR2 SVGAGI. The CDR3 DNA is TGTGCCAGCAGACACAACCATAGGGGGGCTGAAGCTTTCTTT. This codes for CASRHNHRGAEAFF.

V and J are TRBV28 and TRBJ1-1, with TRBD1 as a possible D gene (5 bases). Trimming left V 8 bases short and J 1 base short, with 11 bases between. The CDR3 is 13 amino acids. Per the germline V gene, CDR1 is MDHEN and CDR2 is SYDVKM. The CDR3 spells CASRDTGNTEAFF. The CDR3 DNA follows: TGTGCCAGCCGAGACACAGGGAACACTGAAGCTTTCTTT.

This clone has only one observation. One junction end disagrees with the germline gene, perhaps due to a read error. The rearrangement joins TRBV7-2 to TRBJ2-7, with TRBD2 matching over 9 bases. The CDR3 sequence is 13 residues long. The germline CDR1 and CDR2 sequences are SGHTA and FQGNSA. DNA for the CDR3: TGTGCCAGCAGCCTTATTAGCGGGAGAACTCTTAAATTC. Translating gives CASSLISGRTLKF.

This clone was found once. The chain uses TRBV5-6 and TRBJ1-2, with D maybe TRBD1 (5 bases). V was pared by 0 bases and J by 0 bases, with 15 bases between. CDR3 size: 17 residues. The germline gives CDR1 SGHDT, CDR2 YYEEEE. The CDR3 coding sequence is TGTGCCAGCAGCTTGGATACGGGGCAGGGTTCTAACTATGGCTACACCTTC. Translation gives CASSLDTGQGSNYGYTF.

The chain joins TRBV6-1 to TRBJ2-1; D gene uncertain. V gave up 0 bases and J gave up 3 bases, with 12 bases separating them. The CDR3 spans 16 residues. Germline lookup yields CDR1 MNHNS and CDR2 SASEGT. The CDR3 is CASSEAAALDYNEQFF. DNA for the CDR3: TGTGCCAGCAGTGAAGCTGCGGCGTTAGACTACAATGAGCAGTTCTTC.

The chain employs TRBV7-3 and TRBJ2-3; D may correspond to TRBD1 or TRBD2 (6 bases each). Germline CDR1 and CDR2: SGHTA and FQGTGA. V was shortened by 4 bases and J by 2 bases, with 13 bases between the two germline ends. The CDR3 contains 15 residues. CDR3 sequence reads: CASSSGAGPTDTQYF. The CDR3 DNA reads as TGTGCCAGCAGCTCGGGGGCAGGGCCCACAGATACGCAGTATTTT.

The rearrangement joins TRBV4-3 to TRBJ1-2; TRBD1 matches at 11 bases. Germline V lookup: CDR1 LGHNA, CDR2 YSLEER. V shed 0 bases, J shed 3 bases, and the junction held 3 bases outside the gene matches. This CDR3 spans 16 amino acids. The CDR3, as DNA: TGCGCCAGCAGCCAAGAGGGACAGGGGGGCGACTATGGCTACACCTTC. It is translated as CASSQEGQGGDYGYTF.

This rearrangement joins TRBV5-4 to TRBJ2-7; 9 nucleotides match TRBD1. Germline CDR1 is SGHNT and CDR2 is YYREEE (reference sequence). V was pared by 2 bases and J by 5 bases, with 5 bases of the junction left unmatched. This CDR3 spans 14 amino acids. The CDR3 here is CASSFRDRAHEQYF. The CDR3 nucleotides read TGTGCCAGCAGCTTTCGGGACAGGGCCCACGAGCAGTACTTC.

CDR3 loop: CASSQGNRGLGGYTF. The CDR3 DNA sequence: TGCGCCAGCAGCCAGGGCAACAGGGGGCTGGGCGGCTACACCTTC. The chain joins TRBV4-3 to TRBJ1-2; 9 bases map to TRBD1. Germline V lookup: CDR1 LGHNA, CDR2 YSLEER. The V segment lost 3 bases and the J segment 8 bases; nucleotides outside the gene matches: 10. The CDR3 is made up of 15 amino acids.

V and J are TRBV29-1 and TRBJ2-4; perhaps D is TRBD1 or TRBD2 (5 bases each). This CDR3 contains 13 residues. From germline, CDR1 is SQVTM and CDR2 ANQGSEA. V was shortened by 7 bases and J by 1 base, with 11 bases between the two germline ends. The CDR3 spells CSAGTHAKNIQYF. DNA of the CDR3: TGCAGCGCCGGGACCCATGCCAAAAACATTCAGTACTTC.

This clone came up a few times. The rearrangement uses TRBV7-7 and TRBJ2-2, with D possibly matching TRBD1 (5 bases). Deletions cut 5 bases from V and 6 bases from J, with 10 bases between. This CDR3 is built from 13 residues. The germline CDR1 and CDR2 sequences are SSHAT and FNYEAQ (reference sequence). The CDR3 coding sequence is TGTGCCAGCAGCAGCAGGGAAGCCGGGGAGCTGTTTTTT. This encodes CASSSREAGELFF.

Comment on this clone: A read error may account for a junction end that differs from germline. The chain links TRBV7-2 to TRBJ1-1; D remains ambiguous. CDR3 length equals 13 residues. CDR1 and CDR2 from the germline V gene are SGHTA and FQGNSA. The CDR3 is CASSLRDQAGSVF. In DNA, the CDR3 is TGTGCCAGCAGCTTGCGGGATCAGGCAGGCTCAGTCTTT.